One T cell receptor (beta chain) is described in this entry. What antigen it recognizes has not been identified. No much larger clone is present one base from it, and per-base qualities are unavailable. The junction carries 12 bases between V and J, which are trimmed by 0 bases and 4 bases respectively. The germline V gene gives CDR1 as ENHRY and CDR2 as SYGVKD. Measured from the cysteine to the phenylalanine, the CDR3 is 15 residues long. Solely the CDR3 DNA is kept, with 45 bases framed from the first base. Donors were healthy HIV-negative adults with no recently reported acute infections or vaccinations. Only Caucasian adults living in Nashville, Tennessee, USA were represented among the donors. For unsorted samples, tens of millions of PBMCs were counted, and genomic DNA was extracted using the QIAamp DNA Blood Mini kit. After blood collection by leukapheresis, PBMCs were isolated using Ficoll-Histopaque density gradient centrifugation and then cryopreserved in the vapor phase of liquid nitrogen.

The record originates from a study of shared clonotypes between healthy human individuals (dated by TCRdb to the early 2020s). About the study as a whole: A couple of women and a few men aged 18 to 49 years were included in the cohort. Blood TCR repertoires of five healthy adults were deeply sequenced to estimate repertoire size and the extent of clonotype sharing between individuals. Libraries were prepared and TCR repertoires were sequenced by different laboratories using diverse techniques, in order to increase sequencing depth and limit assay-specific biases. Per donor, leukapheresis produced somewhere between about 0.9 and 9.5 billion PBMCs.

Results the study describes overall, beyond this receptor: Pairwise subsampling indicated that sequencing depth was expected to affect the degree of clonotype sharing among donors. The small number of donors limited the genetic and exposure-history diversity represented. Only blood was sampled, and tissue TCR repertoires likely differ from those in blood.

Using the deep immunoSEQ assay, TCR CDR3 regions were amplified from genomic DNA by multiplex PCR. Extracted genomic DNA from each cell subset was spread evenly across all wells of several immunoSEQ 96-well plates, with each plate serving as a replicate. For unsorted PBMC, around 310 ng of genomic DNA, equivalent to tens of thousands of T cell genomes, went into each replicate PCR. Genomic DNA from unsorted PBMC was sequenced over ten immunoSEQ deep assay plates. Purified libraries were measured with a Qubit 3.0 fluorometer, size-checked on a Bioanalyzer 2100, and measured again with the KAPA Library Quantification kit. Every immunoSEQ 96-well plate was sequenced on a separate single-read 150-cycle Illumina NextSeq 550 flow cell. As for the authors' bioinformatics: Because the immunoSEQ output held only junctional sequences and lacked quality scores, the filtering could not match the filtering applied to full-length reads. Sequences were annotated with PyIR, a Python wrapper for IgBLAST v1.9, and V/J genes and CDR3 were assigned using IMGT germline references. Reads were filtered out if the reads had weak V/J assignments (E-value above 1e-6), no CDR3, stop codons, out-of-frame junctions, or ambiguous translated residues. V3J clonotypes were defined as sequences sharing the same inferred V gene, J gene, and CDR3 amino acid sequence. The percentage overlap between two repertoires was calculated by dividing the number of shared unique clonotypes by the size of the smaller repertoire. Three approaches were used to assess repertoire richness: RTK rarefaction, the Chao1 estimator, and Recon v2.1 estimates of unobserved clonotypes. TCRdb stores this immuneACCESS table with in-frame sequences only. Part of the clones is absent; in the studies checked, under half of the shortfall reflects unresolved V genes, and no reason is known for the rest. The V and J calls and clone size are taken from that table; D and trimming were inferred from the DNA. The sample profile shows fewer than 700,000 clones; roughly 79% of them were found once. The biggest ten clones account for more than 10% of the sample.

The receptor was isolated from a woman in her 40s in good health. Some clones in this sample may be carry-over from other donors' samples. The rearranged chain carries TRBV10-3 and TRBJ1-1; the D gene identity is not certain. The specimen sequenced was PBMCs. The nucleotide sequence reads TGTGCCATCAGTGAGTCGTACGGGAGGACCACTGAAGCTTTCTTT. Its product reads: CAISESYGRTTEAFF.